This T cell receptor (beta chain) was sequenced in a study of T cell clones after liver transplantation. Looking at the study overall: Graft-donor-reactive sequences were compared with third-party-reactive TCRbeta sequences from pre-transplant mixed lymphocyte reactions. At least one year of complete immunosuppression withdrawal without enzymes over twice normal defined tolerance.

After removal of 5 bases from V and 6 bases from J, the junction contained 4 bases not matched to a gene. Per the germline V gene, CDR1 is SGHTA and CDR2 is FQGTGA. The CDR3 extends over 13 amino acids. Data came from immunoSEQ multiplex PCR; TCRdb stores just in-frame clones and leaves some out. The repertoire includes 65,000 to 80,000 clones, approximately 80% of them detected once, and around 0.66% sits in the top ten. The rearrangement links TRBV7-3 to TRBJ2-7; 10 bases are a match to TRBD1. The TCR sequence derives from a human donor who received a liver transplant. The specimen comprised CD4+ T cells from blood, sampled before liver transplant. This CDR3 is CASSVRTGGEQYF. CDR3 in DNA: TGTGCCAGCAGCGTACGGACAGGGGGCGAGCAGTACTTC. The full variable domain, its missing parts supplied by reference TRBV7-3 and TRBJ2-7, is GAGVSQTPSNKVTEKGKYVELRCDPISGHTALYWYRQSLGQGPEFLIYFQGTGAADDSGLPNDRFFAVRPEGSVSTLKIQRTERGDSAVYLCASSVRTGGEQYFGPGTRLTVT.